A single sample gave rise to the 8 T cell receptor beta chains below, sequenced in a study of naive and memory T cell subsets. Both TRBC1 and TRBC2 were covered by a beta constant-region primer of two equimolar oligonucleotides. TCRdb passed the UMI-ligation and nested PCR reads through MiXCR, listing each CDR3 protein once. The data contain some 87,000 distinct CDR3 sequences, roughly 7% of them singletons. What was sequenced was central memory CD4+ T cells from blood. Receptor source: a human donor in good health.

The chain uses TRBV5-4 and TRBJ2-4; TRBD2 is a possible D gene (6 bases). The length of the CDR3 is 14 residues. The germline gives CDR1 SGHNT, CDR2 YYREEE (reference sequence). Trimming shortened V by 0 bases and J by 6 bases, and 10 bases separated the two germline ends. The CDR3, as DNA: TGTGCCAGCAGCTTGGTGGGGGGAGGAAACATTCAGTACTTC. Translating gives CASSLVGGGNIQYF. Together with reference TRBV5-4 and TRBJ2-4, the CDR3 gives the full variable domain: ETGVTQSPTHLIKTRGQQVTLRCSSQSGHNTVSWYQQALGQGPQFIFQYYREEENGRGNFPPRFSGLQFPNYSSELNVNALELDDSALYLCASSLVGGGNIQYFGAGTRLSVL.

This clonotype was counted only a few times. CDR3 DNA: TGTGCCAGCAGCCAAGATGCCAGCGGGAGGGCCAAAAACATTCAGTACTTC. It yields the protein CASSQDASGRAKNIQYF. This rearrangement joins TRBV4-2 to TRBJ2-4, with 9 bases aligning to TRBD2. The CDR3 length is 17 residues. The V segment lost 0 bases and the J segment 1 base; nucleotides outside the gene matches: 4. From germline, CDR1 is LGHNA and CDR2 YNFKEQ.

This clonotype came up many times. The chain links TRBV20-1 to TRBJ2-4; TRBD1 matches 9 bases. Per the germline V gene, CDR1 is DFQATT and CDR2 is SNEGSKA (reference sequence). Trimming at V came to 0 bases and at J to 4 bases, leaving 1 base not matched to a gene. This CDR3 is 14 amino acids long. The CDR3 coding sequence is TGCAGTGCTAGAGACGGGACAGGGAAAAACATTCAGTACTTC. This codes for CSARDGTGKNIQYF.

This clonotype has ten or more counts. Here the CDR3 DNA reads TGTGCCAGCAGTTTAAGGCCAGCTGAAGCTTTCTTT. The encoded protein is CASSLRPAEAFF. V gene TRBV12-3 or TRBV12-4 combines with J gene TRBJ1-1; D ambiguous. Trimming left V 2 bases short and J 6 bases short, with 7 bases between. The CDR3 is 12 amino acids.

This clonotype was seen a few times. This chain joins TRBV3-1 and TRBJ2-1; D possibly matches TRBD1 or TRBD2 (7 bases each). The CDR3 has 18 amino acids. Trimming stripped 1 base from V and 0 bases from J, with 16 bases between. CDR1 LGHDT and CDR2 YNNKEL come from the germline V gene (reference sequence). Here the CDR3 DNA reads TGTGCCAGCAGCCAAGTCAGGGGGGGCCGGGGCTCCTACAATGAGCAGTTCTTC. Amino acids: CASSQVRGGRGSYNEQFF.

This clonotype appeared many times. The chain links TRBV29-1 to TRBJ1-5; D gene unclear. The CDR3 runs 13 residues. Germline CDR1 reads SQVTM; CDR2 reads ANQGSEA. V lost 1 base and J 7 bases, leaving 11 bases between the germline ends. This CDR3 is CSVEVTTGQPQHF. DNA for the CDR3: TGCAGCGTTGAAGTAACAACGGGCCAGCCCCAGCATTTT.

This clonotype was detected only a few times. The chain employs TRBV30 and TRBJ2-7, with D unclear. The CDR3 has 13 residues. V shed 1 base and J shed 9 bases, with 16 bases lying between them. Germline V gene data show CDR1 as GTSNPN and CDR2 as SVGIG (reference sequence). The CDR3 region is CAWSGIKGSGQYF. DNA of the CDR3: TGTGCCTGGAGTGGGATTAAGGGTTCGGGGCAGTACTTC.

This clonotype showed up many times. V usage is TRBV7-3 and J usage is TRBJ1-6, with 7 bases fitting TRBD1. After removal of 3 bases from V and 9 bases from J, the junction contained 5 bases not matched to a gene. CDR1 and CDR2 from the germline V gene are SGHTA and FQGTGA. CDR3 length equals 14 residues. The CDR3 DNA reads TGTGCCAGCAGCTTGGGACAGAGTTCTTCACCCCTCCACTTT. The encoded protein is CASSLGQSSSPLHF.